This T cell receptor (beta chain) originates from a study of blood T cell repertoires in COVID-19. Turning to the study itself: Researchers got acute and convalescent COVID-19 samples from the United States, Italy and Spain. The analysed material was cDNA or gDNA that came from T cells, B-cell-depleted T cells, or PBMCs.

CDR1 SSHAT and CDR2 FNYEAQ come from the germline V gene (reference sequence). V lost 5 bases to trimming and J lost 3 bases; unmatched junction nucleotides: 3. The CDR3 totals 13 residues. TCRdb's table, derived via immunoSEQ multiplex PCR, lists solely in-frame clones and lacks some. The sample consists of tens of thousands of clones, approximately 80% of them appearing once. Sequenced: peripheral blood. The source of this sequence is a woman older than 75 with acute or convalescent COVID-19. The chain links TRBV7-7 to TRBJ2-7; TRBD1 matches 8 bases. The DNA of the CDR3 is TGTGCCAGCAGCCTCACAGGGGGCTACGAGCAGTACTTC. Translating gives CASSLTGGYEQYF.